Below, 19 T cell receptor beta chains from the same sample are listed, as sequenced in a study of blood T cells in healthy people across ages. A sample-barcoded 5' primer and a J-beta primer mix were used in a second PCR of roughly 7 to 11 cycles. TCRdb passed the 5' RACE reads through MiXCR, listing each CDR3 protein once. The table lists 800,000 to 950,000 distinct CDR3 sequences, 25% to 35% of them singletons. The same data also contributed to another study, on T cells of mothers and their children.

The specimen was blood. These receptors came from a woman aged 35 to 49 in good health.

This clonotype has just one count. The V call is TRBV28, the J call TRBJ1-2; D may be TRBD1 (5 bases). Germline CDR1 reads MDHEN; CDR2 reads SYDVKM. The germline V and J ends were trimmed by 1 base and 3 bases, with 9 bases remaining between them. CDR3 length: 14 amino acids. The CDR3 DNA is TGTGCCAGCAGTTTATATGCCAGGGACTATGGCTACACCTTC. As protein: CASSLYARDYGYTF.

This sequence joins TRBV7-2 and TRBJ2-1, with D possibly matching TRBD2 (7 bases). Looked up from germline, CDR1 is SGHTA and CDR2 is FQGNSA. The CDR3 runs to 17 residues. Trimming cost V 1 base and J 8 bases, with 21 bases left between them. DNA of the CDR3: TGTGCCAGCAGCTTAGTTATGTCGAGGGGGGGCCGCGATGAGCAGTTCTTC. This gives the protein CASSLVMSRGGRDEQFF.

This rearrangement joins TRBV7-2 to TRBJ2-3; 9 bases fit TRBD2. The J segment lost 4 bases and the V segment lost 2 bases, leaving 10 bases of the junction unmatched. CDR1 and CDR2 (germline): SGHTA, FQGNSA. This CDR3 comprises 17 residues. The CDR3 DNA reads TGTGCCAGCAGCTTATATAGGACTAGCGTTACGTCAGATACGCAGTATTTT. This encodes CASSLYRTSVTSDTQYF.

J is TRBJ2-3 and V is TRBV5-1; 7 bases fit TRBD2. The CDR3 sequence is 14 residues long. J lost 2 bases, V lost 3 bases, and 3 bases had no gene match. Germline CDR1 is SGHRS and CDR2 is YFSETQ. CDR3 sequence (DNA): TGCGCCAGCAGCTGGGGGGGGATCACAGATACGCAGTATTTT. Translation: CASSWGGITDTQYF.

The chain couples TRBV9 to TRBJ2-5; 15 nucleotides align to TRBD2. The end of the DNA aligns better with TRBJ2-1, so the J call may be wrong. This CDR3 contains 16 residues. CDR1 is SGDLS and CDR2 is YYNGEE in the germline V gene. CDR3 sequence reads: CASSSGLAGGQETQFF. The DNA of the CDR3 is TGTGCCAGCAGCTCGGGACTAGCGGGGGGCCAAGAGACCCAGTTCTTC.

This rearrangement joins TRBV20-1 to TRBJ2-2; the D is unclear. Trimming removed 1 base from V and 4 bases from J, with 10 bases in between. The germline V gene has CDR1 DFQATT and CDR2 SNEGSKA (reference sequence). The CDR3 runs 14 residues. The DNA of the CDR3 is TGCAGTGCTAGAGCTGGGGTGGGCACCGGGGAGCTGTTTTTT. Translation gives CSARAGVGTGELFF.

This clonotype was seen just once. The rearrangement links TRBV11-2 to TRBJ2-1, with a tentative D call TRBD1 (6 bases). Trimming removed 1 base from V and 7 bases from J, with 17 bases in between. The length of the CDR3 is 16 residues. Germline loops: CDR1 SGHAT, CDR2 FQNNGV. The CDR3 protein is CASSLALYSGVNEQFF. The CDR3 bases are TGTGCCAGCAGCTTAGCCCTATACTCAGGGGTGAATGAGCAGTTCTTC.

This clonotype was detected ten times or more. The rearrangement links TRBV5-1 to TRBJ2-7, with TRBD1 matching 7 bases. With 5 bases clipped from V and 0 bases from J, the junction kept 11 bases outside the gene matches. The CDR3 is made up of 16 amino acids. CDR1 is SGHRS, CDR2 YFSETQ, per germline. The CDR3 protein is CASRHTYRDSSYEQYF. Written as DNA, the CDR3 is TGCGCCAGCAGGCACACATACAGGGACAGCTCCTACGAGCAGTACTTC.

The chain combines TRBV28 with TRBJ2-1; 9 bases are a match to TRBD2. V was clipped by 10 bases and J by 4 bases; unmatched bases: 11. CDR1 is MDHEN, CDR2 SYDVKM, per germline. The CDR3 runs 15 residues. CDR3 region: CATAPETSGYNEQFF. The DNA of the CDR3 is TGTGCCACCGCACCCGAGACTAGCGGTTACAATGAGCAGTTCTTC.

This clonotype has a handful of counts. In DNA form, the CDR3 reads TGTGCCAGCACCCTCGACAGGGCAGTTGGCTACACCTTC. It is translated as CASTLDRAVGYTF. This chain links TRBV12-3 or TRBV12-4 with TRBJ1-2; 7 bases line up with TRBD1. This CDR3 contains 13 residues. The J segment lost 7 bases and the V segment lost 7 bases, leaving 9 bases of the junction unmatched.

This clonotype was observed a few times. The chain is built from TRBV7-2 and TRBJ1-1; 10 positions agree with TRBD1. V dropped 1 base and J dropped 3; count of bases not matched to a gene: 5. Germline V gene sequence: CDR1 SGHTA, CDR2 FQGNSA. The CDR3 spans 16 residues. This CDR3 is CASSLVTGGRDTEAFF. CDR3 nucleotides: TGTGCCAGCAGCTTAGTGACAGGGGGCAGGGACACTGAAGCTTTCTTT.

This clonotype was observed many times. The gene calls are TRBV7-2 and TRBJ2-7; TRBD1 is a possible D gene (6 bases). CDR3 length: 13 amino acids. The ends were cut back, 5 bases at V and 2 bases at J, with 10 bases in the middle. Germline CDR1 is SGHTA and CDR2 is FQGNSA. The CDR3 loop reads CASSRDKTYEQYF. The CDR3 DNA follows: TGTGCCAGCAGCCGGGACAAGACCTACGAGCAGTACTTC.

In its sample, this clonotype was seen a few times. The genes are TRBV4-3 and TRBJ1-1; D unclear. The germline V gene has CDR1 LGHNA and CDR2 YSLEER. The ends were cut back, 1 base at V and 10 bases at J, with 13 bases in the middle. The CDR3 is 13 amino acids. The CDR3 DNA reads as TGCGCCAGCAGCCAAGTTAGCGCCGAACGAGCTTTCTTT. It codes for CASSQVSAERAFF.

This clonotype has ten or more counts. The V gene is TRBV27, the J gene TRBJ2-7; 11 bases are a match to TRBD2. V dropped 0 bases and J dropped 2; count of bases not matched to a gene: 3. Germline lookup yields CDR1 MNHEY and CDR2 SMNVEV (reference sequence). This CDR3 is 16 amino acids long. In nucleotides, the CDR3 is TGTGCCAGCAGTTTATCCCAGGGACTAGCGGCCTACGAGCAGTACTTC. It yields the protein CASSLSQGLAAYEQYF.

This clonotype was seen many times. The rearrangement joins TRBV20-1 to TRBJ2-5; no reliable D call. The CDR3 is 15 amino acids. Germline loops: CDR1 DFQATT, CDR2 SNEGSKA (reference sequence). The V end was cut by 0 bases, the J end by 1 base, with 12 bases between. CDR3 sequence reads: CSARDGKNPQETQYF. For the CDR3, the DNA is TGCAGTGCTAGAGATGGCAAGAACCCCCAAGAGACCCAGTACTTC.

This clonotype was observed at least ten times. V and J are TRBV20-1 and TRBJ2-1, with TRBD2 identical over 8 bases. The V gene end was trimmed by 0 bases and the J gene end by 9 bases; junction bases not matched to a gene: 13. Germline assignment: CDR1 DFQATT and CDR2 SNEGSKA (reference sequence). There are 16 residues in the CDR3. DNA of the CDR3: TGCAGTGCTAGAGATGTGACGGGGGGGCCACAGGTTGAGCAGTTCTTC. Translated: CSARDVTGGPQVEQFF.

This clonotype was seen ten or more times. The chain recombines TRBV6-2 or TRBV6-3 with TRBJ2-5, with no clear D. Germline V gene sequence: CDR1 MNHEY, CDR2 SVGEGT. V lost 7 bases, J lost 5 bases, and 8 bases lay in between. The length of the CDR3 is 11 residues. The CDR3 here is CASTHAETQYF. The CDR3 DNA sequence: TGTGCCAGCACCCACGCGGAGACCCAGTACTTC.

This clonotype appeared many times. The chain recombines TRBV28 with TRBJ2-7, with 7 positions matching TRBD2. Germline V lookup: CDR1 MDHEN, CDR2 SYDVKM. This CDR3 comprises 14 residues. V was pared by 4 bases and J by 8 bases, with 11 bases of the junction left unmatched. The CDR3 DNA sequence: TGTGCCAGCAGTTCGCAAGCGGGGACTACGCAGCAGTACTTC. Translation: CASSSQAGTTQQYF.

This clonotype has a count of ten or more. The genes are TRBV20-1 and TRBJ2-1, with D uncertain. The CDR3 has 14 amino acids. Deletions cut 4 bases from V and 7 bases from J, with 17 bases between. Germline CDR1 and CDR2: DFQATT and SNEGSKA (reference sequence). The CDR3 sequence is CSANPAGNRNEQFF. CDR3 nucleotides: TGCAGTGCTAACCCGGCCGGCAATCGGAATGAGCAGTTCTTC.